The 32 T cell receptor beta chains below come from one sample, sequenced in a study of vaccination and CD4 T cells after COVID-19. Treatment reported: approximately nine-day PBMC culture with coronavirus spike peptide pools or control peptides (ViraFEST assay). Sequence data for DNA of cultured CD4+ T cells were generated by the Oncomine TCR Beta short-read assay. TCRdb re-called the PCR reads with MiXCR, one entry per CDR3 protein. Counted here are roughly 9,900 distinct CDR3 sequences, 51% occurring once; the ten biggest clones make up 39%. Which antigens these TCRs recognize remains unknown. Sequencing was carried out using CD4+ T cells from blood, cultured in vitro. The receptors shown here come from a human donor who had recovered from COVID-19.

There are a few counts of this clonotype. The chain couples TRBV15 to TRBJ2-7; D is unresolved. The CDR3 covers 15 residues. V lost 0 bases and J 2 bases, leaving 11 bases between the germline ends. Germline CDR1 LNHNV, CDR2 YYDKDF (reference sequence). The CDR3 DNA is TGTGCCACCAGCAGAGAATACGGCAAAGCCTACGAGCAGTACTTC. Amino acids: CATSREYGKAYEQYF.

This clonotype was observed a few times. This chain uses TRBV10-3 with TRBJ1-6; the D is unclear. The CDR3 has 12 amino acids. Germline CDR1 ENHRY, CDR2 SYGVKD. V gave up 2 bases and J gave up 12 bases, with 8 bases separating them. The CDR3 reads CAISEGDRPLHF. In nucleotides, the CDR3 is TGTGCCATCAGTGAGGGGGATCGACCCCTCCACTTT.

The CDR3 region is CASSSGQGGSDTIYF. CDR3 DNA: TGCGCCAGCAGCTCCGGACAGGGTGGATCAGACACCATATATTTT. This chain joins TRBV5-1 and TRBJ1-3; 8 bases match TRBD1. This CDR3 region has 15 residues. V lost 3 bases to trimming and J lost 8 bases; unmatched junction nucleotides: 10. The germline V gene encodes CDR1 SGHRS and CDR2 YFSETQ. Full variable domain (remainder filled in from reference TRBV5-1 and TRBJ1-3): KAGVTQTPRYLIKTRGQQVTLSCSPISGHRSVSWYQQTPGQGLQFLFEYFSETQRNKGNFPGRFSGRQFSNSRSEMNVSTLELGDSALYLCASSSGQGGSDTIYFGEGSWLTVV.

The CDR3 nucleotides are TGTGCCAGCAGTGAACCGTTCCAGGGGTTAGGAGGGAACACTGAAGCTTTCTTT. This sequence encodes CASSEPFQGLGGNTEAFF. The chain combines TRBV6-1 with TRBJ1-1; TRBD1 is a possible D gene (6 bases). The CDR3 spans 18 residues. From germline, CDR1 is MNHNS and CDR2 SASEGT. Trimming shortened V by 2 bases and J by 1 base, and 20 bases separated the two germline ends.

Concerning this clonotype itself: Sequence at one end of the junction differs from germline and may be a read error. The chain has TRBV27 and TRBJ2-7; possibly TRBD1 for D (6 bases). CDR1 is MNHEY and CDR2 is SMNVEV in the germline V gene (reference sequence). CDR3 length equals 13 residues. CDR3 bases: TGTGTCAGCAGTTCGGACAGCAACTACGAGCAGTACTTC. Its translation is CVSSSDSNYEQYF.

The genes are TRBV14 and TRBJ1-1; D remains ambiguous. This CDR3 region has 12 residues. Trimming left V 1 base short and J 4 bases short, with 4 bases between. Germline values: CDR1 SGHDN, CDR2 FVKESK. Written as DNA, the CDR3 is TGTGCCAGCAGCCAAGTCACCACTGAAGCTTTCTTT. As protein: CASSQVTTEAFF.

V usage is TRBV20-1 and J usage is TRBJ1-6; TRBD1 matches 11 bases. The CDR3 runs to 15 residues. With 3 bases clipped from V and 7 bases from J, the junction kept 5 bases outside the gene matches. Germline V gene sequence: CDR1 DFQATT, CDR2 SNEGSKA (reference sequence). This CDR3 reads CSARDRGRYNSPLHF. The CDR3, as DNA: TGCAGTGCTAGGGACAGGGGGCGATACAATTCACCCCTCCACTTT.

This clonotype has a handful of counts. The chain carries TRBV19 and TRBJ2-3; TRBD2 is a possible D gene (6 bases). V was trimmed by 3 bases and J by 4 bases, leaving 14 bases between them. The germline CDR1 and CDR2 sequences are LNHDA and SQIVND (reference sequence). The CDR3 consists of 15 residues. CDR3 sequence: CASSMGGLPSDTQYF. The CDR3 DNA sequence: TGTGCCAGTAGTATGGGGGGACTTCCTTCAGATACGCAGTATTTT.

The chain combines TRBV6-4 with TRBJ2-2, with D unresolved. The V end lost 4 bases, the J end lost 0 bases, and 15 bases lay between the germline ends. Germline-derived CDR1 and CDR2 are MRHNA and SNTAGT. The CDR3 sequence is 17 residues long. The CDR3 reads CASSGRAETANTGELFF. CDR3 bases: TGTGCCAGCAGTGGTCGGGCGGAGACCGCGAACACCGGGGAGCTGTTTTTT.

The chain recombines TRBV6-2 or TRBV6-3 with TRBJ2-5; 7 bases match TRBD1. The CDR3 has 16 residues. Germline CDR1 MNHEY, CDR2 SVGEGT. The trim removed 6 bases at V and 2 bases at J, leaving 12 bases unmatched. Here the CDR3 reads CASRGMPGQSQETQYF. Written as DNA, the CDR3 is TGTGCCAGCAGGGGGATGCCGGGACAGAGTCAAGAGACCCAGTACTTC.

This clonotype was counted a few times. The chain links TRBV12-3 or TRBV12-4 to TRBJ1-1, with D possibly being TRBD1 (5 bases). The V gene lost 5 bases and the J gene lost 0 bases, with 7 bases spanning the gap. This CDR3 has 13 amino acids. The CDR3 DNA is TGTGCCAGCAGTCTAGGGGTGAACACTGAAGCTTTCTTT. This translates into CASSLGVNTEAFF.

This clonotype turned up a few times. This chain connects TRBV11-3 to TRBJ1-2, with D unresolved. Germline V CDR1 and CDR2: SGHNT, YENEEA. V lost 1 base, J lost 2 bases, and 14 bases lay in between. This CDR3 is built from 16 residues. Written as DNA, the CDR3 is TGTGCCAGCAGCTTAGGCGGATCACAGCCGAACTATGGCTACACCTTC. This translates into CASSLGGSQPNYGYTF.

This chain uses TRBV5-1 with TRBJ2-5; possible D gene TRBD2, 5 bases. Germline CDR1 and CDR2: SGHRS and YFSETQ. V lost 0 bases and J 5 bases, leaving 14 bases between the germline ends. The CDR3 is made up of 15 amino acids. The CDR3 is CASSLGVGTGETQYF. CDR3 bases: TGCGCCAGCAGCTTGGGAGTAGGTACGGGGGAGACCCAGTACTTC. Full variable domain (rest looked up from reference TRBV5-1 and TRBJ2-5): KAGVTQTPRYLIKTRGQQVTLSCSPISGHRSVSWYQQTPGQGLQFLFEYFSETQRNKGNFPGRFSGRQFSNSRSEMNVSTLELGDSALYLCASSLGVGTGETQYFGPGTRLLVL.

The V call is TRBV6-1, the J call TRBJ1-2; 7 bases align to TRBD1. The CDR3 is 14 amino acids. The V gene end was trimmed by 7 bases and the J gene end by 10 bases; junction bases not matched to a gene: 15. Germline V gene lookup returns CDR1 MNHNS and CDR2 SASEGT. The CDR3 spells CASTPERGRVDYTF. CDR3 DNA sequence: TGTGCCAGCACCCCAGAGAGGGGGCGCGTCGACTACACCTTC.

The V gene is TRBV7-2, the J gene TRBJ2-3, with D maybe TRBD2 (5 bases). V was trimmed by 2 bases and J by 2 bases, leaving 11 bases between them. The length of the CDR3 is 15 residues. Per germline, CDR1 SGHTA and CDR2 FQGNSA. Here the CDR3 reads CASSLTQRYTDTQYF. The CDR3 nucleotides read TGTGCCAGCAGCTTAACCCAGCGGTACACAGATACGCAGTATTTT.

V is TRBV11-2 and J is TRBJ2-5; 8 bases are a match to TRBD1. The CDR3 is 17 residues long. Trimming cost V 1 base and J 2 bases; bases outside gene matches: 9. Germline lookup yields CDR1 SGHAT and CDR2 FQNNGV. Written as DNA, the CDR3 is TGTGCCAGCAGCTTAGGACAGGGGACACCCTTACAAGAGACCCAGTACTTC. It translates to CASSLGQGTPLQETQYF.

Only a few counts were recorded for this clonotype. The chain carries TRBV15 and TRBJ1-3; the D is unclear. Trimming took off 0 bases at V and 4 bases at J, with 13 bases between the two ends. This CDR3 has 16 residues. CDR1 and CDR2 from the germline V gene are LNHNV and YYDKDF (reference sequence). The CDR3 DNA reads TGTGCCACCAGCAGAGATCGAAGCGGGTCGGGAAACACCATATATTTT. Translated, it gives CATSRDRSGSGNTIYF.

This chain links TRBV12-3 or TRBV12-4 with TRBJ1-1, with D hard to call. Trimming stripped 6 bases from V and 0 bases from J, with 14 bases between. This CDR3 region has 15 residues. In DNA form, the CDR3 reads TGTGCCAGCAGCTTAAGTACAGTTTTGAACACTGAAGCTTTCTTT. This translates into CASSLSTVLNTEAFF.

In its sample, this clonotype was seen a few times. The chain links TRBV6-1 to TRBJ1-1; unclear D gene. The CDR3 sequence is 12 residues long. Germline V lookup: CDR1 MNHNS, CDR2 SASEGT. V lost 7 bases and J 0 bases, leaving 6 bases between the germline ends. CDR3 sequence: CASIGLNTEAFF. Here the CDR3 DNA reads TGTGCCAGCATCGGGTTGAACACTGAAGCTTTCTTT.

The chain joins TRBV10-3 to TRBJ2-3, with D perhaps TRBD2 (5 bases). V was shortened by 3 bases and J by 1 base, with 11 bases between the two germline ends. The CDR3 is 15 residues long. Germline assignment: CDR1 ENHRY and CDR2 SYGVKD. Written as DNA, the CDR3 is TGTGCCATCAGTGAACTAGACCCCGGCACAGATACGCAGTATTTT. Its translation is CAISELDPGTDTQYF.

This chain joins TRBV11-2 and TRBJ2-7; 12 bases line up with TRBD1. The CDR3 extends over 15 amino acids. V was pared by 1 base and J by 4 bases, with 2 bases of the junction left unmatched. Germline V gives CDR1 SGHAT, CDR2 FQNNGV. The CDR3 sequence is CASSLGDRGPYEQYF. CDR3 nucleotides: TGTGCCAGCAGCTTAGGGGACAGGGGGCCGTACGAGCAGTACTTC.

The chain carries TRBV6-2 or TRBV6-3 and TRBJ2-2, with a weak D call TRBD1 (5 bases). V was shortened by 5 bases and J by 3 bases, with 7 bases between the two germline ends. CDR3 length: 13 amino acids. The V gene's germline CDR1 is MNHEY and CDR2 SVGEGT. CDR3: CASSDRYTGELFF. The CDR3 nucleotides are TGTGCCAGCAGTGACAGATACACCGGGGAGCTGTTTTTT.

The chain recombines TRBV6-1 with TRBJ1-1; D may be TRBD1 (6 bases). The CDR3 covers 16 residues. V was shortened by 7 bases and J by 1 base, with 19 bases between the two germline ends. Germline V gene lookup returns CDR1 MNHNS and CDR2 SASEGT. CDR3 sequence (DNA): TGTGCCAGCACCTTAGGGGAGGGGGGTAGGAACACTGAAGCTTTCTTT. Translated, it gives CASTLGEGGRNTEAFF.

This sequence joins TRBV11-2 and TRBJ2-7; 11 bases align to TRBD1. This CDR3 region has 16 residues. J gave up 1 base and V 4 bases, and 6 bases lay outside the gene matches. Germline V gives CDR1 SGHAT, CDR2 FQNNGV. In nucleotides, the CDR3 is TGTGCCAGCAGCTCCCTCCGGGACAGGGGGTCCTACGAGCAGTACTTC. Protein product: CASSSLRDRGSYEQYF.

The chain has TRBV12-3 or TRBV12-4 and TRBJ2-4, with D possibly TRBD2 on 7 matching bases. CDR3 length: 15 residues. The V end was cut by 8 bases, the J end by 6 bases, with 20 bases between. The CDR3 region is CASGGGGVSGNIQYF. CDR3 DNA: TGTGCCAGCGGAGGCGGGGGCGTTTCTGGAAACATTCAGTACTTC.

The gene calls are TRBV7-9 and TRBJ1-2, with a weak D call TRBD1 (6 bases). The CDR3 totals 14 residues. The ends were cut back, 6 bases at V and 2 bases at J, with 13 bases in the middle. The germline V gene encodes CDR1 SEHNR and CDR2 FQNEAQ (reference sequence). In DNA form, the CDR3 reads TGTGCCAGCAGTCGCCGGGACATGAACTATGGCTACACCTTC. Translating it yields CASSRRDMNYGYTF.

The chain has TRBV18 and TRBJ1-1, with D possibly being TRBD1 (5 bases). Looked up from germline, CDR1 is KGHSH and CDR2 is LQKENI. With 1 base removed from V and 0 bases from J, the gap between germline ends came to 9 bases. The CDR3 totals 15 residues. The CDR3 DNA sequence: TGTGCCAGCTCACCACAAGGGACGGTGAACACTGAAGCTTTCTTT. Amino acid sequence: CASSPQGTVNTEAFF. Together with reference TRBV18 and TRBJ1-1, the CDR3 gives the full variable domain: NAGVMQNPRHLVRRRGQEARLRCSPMKGHSHVYWYRQLPEEGLKFMVYLQKENIIDESGMPKERFSAEFPKEGPSILRIQQVVRGDSAAYFCASSPQGTVNTEAFFGQGTRLTVV.

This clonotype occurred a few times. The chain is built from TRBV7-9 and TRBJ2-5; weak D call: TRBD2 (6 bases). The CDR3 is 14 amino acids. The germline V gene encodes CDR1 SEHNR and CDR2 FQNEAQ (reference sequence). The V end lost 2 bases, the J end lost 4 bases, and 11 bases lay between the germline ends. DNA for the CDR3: TGTGCCAGCAGCTTAACGGCCGGGGGAGAGACCCAGTACTTC. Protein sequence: CASSLTAGGETQYF.

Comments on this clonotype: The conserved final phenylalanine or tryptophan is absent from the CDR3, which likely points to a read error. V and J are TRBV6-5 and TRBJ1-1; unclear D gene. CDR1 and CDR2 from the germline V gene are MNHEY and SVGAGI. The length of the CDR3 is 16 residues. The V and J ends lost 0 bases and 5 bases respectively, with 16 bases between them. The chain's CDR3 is CASSYSRGSLWTEAFY. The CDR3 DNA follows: TGTGCCAGCAGTTACTCTAGAGGGAGTTTATGGACTGAAGCTTTCTAT.

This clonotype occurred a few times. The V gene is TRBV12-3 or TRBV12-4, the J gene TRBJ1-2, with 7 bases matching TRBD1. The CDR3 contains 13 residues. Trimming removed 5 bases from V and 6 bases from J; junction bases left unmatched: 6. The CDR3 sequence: CASSARQGDGYTF. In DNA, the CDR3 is TGTGCCAGCAGTGCCCGACAGGGTGATGGCTACACCTTC.

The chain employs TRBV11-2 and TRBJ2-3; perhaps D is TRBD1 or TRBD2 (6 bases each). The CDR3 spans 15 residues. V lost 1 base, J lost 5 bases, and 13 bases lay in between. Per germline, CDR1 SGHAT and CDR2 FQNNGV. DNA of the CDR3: TGTGCCAGCAGCTTAGGAGGGGGGAAAGGAGATACGCAGTATTTT. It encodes CASSLGGGKGDTQYF.

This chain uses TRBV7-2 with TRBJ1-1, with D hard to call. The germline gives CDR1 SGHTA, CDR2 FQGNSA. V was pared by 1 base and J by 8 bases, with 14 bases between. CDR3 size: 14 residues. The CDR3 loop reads CASSLVALTGEAFF. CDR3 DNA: TGTGCCAGCAGCTTAGTTGCCCTAACGGGGGAAGCTTTCTTT.